Listed here are 18 T cell receptor beta chains from one sample, sequenced in a study of blood T cells in healthy people across ages. A second PCR, run for about 7 to 12 cycles, used a sample-barcoded 5' primer plus a J-beta primer mix. Via MiXCR, TCRdb re-called the 5' RACE reads, giving one row per CDR3 protein. The repertoire holds 1.5 million to 2 million distinct CDR3 sequences, over 25% seen once, with roughly 8% in the top ten. Sequencing input: blood. These receptors all stem from a woman aged 30 to 39 in good health.

This clonotype has a count of ten or more. This chain uses TRBV29-1 with TRBJ2-7; 10 bases line up with TRBD1. The V gene end was trimmed by 6 bases and the J gene end by 4 bases; junction bases not matched to a gene: 3. The CDR3 extends over 12 amino acids. Germline lookup yields CDR1 SQVTM and CDR2 ANQGSEA. Written as DNA, the CDR3 is TGCAGCGTCGGACAGGGGGGTTACGAGCAGTACTTC. It codes for CSVGQGGYEQYF.

This clonotype was counted only a few times. At one of its ends the junction is not consistent with the germline gene, which may arise from a read error. The chain combines TRBV5-1 with TRBJ1-4; 7 nucleotides align to TRBD1. The CDR3 has 15 residues. CDR1 and CDR2 (germline): SGHRS, YFSETQ. CDR3 coding DNA: TGCGCCAGCAGCCAACAGGGGCTAACTAATGAAAAACGGTTTTTT. It encodes CASSQQGLTNEKRFF. The entire variable domain, with the rest obtained from reference TRBV5-1 and TRBJ1-4, is as follows: KAGVTQTPRYLIKTRGQQVTLSCSPISGHRSVSWYQQTPGQGLQFLFEYFSETQRNKGNFPGRFSGRQFSNSRSEMNVSTLELGDSALYLCASSQQGLTNEKRFFGSGTQLSVL.

CDR3 sequence reads: CASSLALAGNRLKQFF. In nucleotides, the CDR3 is TGTGCCAGCAGCTTAGCCCTAGCCGGTAACAGATTAAAGCAGTTCTTC. V gene TRBV7-2 combines with J gene TRBJ2-1; TRBD2 might be the D (5 bases). The CDR3 extends over 16 amino acids. Germline V lookup: CDR1 SGHTA, CDR2 FQGNSA. Trimming left V 0 bases short and J 11 bases short, with 20 bases between.

The V and J genes are TRBV12-3 or TRBV12-4 and TRBJ2-3, with 11 positions matching TRBD2. The CDR3 length is 17 residues. The ends lost 3 bases at V and 1 base at J; junction bases unmatched: 6. For the CDR3, the DNA is TGTGCCAGCAGTTTCTTACGGACTAGCGGGCGCACAGATACGCAGTATTTT. Its protein is CASSFLRTSGRTDTQYF.

This rearrangement joins TRBV4-2 to TRBJ2-1, with 7 bases lining up with TRBD1. V shed 0 bases and J 4 bases; nucleotides not matched to a gene: 0. Germline CDR1 reads LGHNA; CDR2 reads YNFKEQ. The CDR3 is 14 amino acids. This CDR3 is CASSQEQGYNEQFF. CDR3 coding DNA: TGTGCCAGCAGCCAAGAACAGGGGTACAATGAGCAGTTCTTC.

The gene calls are TRBV20-1 and TRBJ1-2; D is uncertain. CDR1 and CDR2 (germline): DFQATT, SNEGSKA (reference sequence). V lost 4 bases and J 2 bases, leaving 11 bases between the germline ends. The CDR3 runs to 13 residues. The CDR3 bases are TGCAGTGCTATTTCTGCCGAAAACTATGGCTACACCTTC. Protein sequence: CSAISAENYGYTF.

This clonotype was detected a few times. This chain joins TRBV4-3 and TRBJ1-2; D ambiguous. This CDR3 contains 16 residues. Deletions cut 0 bases from V and 4 bases from J, with 15 bases between. The germline V gene has CDR1 LGHNA and CDR2 YSLEER. In DNA, the CDR3 is TGCGCCAGCAGCCAAGATCGGAGGACGTCGCCCTATGGCTACACCTTC. Protein product: CASSQDRRTSPYGYTF.

CDR3 sequence (DNA): TGCAGTGCTAGATGGGGCGGTGGCACAGATACGCAGTATTTT. Amino acids: CSARWGGGTDTQYF. The J gene is TRBJ2-3, the V gene TRBV20-1; possibly TRBD1 for D (5 bases). This CDR3 contains 14 residues. Germline loops: CDR1 DFQATT, CDR2 SNEGSKA (reference sequence). The V and J ends lost 2 bases and 1 base respectively, with 10 bases between them.

This clonotype has ten or more counts. The chain recombines TRBV20-1 with TRBJ2-7; 7 bases are a match to TRBD1. The CDR3 is made up of 14 amino acids. In germline, CDR1 is DFQATT, CDR2 SNEGSKA (reference sequence). V gave up 2 bases and J gave up 1 base; unmatched junction bases: 5. CDR3 DNA: TGCAGTGCTAGACCCCCGGGACAGTCCTACGAGCAGTACTTC. The encoded protein is CSARPPGQSYEQYF.

The sample holds a few counts of this clonotype. The chain couples TRBV10-3 to TRBJ2-1, with D maybe TRBD1 (5 bases). V shed 6 bases and J shed 9 bases, with 15 bases lying between them. This CDR3 has 13 amino acids. Germline assignment: CDR1 ENHRY and CDR2 SYGVKD. CDR3 nucleotides: TGTGCCATCAGGCCGCAGGGTCTTAGTGAGCAGTTCTTC. The encoded protein is CAIRPQGLSEQFF.

V and J are TRBV4-3 and TRBJ2-3, with D perhaps TRBD2 (5 bases). Between the trimmed V and J ends, which lost 4 bases and 7 bases, there was a span of 15 bases. Germline V gene data show CDR1 as LGHNA and CDR2 as YSLEER. The CDR3 totals 14 residues. CDR3 amino acids: CASSLHLRDHTQYF. CDR3 nucleotide sequence: TGCGCCAGCAGCCTACACCTCCGGGATCATACGCAGTATTTT.

This clonotype appeared many times. The V call is TRBV9, the J call TRBJ2-7; TRBD1 matches 9 bases. The germline CDR1 and CDR2 sequences are SGDLS and YYNGEE. V shed 4 bases, J shed 3 bases, and the junction held 5 bases outside the gene matches. The CDR3 totals 14 residues. The CDR3 reads CASSQRGQGYEQYF. CDR3 nucleotides: TGTGCCAGCAGCCAACGGGGACAGGGCTACGAGCAGTACTTC.

This clonotype has a count of ten or more. CDR3 region: CASSKQTGSVEQYF. The CDR3 region has the DNA TGTGCCAGCAGCAAGCAGACAGGGTCGGTCGAGCAGTACTTC. The rearrangement uses TRBV9 and TRBJ2-7; 7 bases fit TRBD1. Germline values: CDR1 SGDLS, CDR2 YYNGEE. The V gene end was trimmed by 4 bases and the J gene end by 6 bases; junction bases not matched to a gene: 10. This CDR3 has 14 amino acids.

This clonotype has only a few counts. The rearrangement links TRBV9 to TRBJ1-4; D is possibly TRBD1 (6 bases). This CDR3 is 14 amino acids long. Germline V gives CDR1 SGDLS, CDR2 YYNGEE. Trimming took 0 bases from V and 4 from J, leaving 7 bases between them. The CDR3 DNA reads as TGTGCCAGCAGCGTAGCGGACAGTAATGAAAAACTGTTTTTT. This codes for CASSVADSNEKLFF. The full variable domain, its missing parts supplied by reference TRBV9 and TRBJ1-4, is DSGVTQTPKHLITATGQRVTLRCSPRSGDLSVYWYQQSLDQGLQFLIQYYNGEERAKGNILERFSAQQFPDLHSELNLSSLELGDSALYFCASSVADSNEKLFFGSGTQLSVL.

This chain uses TRBV5-1 with TRBJ2-3; D is ambiguous. V was trimmed by 1 base and J by 1 base, leaving 10 bases between them. CDR3 length equals 15 residues. Germline V gene lookup returns CDR1 SGHRS and CDR2 YFSETQ. The CDR3 DNA is TGCGCCAGCAGCTTGTCGCTTGGGCGCACAGATACGCAGTATTTT. Translating gives CASSLSLGRTDTQYF.

The table lists this clonotype with many counts. The chain employs TRBV4-3 and TRBJ2-7, with no clear D. Trimming cost V 6 bases and J 3 bases, with 15 bases left between them. This CDR3 contains 14 residues. Germline CDR1 and CDR2: LGHNA and YSLEER. Here the CDR3 reads CASRGKGSYYEQYF. The CDR3 nucleotides are TGCGCCAGCAGAGGTAAAGGCAGTTACTACGAGCAGTACTTC.

The chain combines TRBV5-1 with TRBJ2-5; TRBD1 matches 7 bases. CDR1 and CDR2 (germline): SGHRS, YFSETQ. The CDR3 totals 19 residues. V shed 2 bases, J shed 5 bases, and the junction held 21 bases outside the gene matches. CDR3 DNA: TGCGCCAGCAGCTTACCCTGGATACAAGGGACAGCCGTGATTGAGACCCAGTACTTC. Amino acids: CASSLPWIQGTAVIETQYF. The full variable domain, completed using reference TRBV5-1 and TRBJ2-5, is KAGVTQTPRYLIKTRGQQVTLSCSPISGHRSVSWYQQTPGQGLQFLFEYFSETQRNKGNFPGRFSGRQFSNSRSEMNVSTLELGDSALYLCASSLPWIQGTAVIETQYFGPGTRLLVL.

This chain uses TRBV29-1 with TRBJ2-7; possibly TRBD1 for D (5 bases). Germline V gene data show CDR1 as SQVTM and CDR2 as ANQGSEA. V dropped 5 bases and J dropped 2 bases, with 10 bases sitting between them. The CDR3 runs 12 residues. The CDR3 sequence is CSVMTVTYEQYF. Written as DNA, the CDR3 is TGCAGCGTTATGACAGTAACCTACGAGCAGTACTTC.